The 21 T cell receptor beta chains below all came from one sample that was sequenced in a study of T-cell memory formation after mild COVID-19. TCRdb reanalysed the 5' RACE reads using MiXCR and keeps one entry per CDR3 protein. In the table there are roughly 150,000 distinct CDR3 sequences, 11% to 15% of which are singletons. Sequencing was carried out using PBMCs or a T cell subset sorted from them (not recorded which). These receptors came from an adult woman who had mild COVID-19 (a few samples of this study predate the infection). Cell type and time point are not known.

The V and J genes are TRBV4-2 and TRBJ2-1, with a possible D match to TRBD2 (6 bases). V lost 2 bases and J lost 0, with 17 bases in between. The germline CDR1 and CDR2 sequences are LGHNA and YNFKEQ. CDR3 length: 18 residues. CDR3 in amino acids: CASSQLISGLSSYNEQFF. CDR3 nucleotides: TGTGCCAGCAGCCAACTTATAAGCGGGCTCAGCTCCTACAATGAGCAGTTCTTC.

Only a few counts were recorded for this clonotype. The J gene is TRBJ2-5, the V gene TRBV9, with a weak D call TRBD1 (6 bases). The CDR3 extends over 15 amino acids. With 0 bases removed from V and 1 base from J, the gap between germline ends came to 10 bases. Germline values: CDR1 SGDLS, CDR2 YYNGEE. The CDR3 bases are TGTGCCAGCAGCGTAGCTGTCAGGGGCCAAGAGACCCAGTACTTC. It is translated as CASSVAVRGQETQYF. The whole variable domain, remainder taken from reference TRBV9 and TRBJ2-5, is DSGVTQTPKHLITATGQRVTLRCSPRSGDLSVYWYQQSLDQGLQFLIQYYNGEERAKGNILERFSAQQFPDLHSELNLSSLELGDSALYFCASSVAVRGQETQYFGPGTRLLVL.

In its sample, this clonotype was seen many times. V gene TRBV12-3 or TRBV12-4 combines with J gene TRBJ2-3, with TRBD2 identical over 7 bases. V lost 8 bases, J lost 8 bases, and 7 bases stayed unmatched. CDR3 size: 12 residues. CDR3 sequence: CASDPPGGTQYF. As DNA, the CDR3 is TGTGCCAGCGATCCCCCGGGGGGTACGCAGTATTTT.

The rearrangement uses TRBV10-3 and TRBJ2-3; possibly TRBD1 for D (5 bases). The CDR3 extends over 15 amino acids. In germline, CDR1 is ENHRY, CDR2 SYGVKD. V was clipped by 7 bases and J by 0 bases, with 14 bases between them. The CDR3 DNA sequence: TGTGCCATCAAAGACAGTACCTCTAGCACAGATACGCAGTATTTT. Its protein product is CAIKDSTSSTDTQYF.

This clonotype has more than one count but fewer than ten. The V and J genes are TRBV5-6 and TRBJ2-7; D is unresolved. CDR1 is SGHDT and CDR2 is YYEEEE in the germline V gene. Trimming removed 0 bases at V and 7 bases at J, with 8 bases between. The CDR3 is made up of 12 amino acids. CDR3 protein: CASSLAGLEQYF. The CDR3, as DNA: TGTGCCAGCAGCTTGGCGGGTCTGGAGCAGTACTTC. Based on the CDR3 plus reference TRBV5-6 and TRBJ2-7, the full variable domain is DAGVTQSPTHLIKTRGQQVTLRCSPKSGHDTVSWYQQALGQGPQFIFQYYEEEERQRGNFPDRFSGHQFPNYSSELNVNALLLGDSALYLCASSLAGLEQYFGPGTRLTVT.

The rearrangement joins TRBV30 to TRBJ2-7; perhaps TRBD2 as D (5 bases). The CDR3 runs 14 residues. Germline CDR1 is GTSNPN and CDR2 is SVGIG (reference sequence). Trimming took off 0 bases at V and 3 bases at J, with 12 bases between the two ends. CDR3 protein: CAWSVRGSVYEQYF. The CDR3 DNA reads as TGTGCCTGGAGTGTACGGGGTTCGGTCTACGAGCAGTACTTC.

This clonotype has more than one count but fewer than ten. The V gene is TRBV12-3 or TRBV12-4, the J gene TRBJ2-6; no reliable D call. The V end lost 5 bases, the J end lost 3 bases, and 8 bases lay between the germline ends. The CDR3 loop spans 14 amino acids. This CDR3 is CASSPVLGANVLTF. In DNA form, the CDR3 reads TGTGCCAGCAGTCCCGTACTTGGGGCCAACGTCCTGACTTTC.

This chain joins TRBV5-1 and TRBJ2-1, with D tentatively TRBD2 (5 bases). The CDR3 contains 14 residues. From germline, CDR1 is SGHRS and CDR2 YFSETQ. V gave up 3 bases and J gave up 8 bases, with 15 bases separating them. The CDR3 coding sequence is TGCGCCAGCAGCTGGGGTTCTGGGAGAGATGAGCAGTTCTTC. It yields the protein CASSWGSGRDEQFF.

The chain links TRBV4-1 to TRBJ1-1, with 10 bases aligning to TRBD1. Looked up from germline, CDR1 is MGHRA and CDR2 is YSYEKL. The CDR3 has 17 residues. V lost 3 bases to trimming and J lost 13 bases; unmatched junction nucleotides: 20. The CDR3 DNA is TGCGCCAGCAGCCAGATATGGGGGGACCCGGGACAGGGGTTAGGTTTCTTT. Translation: CASSQIWGDPGQGLGFF.

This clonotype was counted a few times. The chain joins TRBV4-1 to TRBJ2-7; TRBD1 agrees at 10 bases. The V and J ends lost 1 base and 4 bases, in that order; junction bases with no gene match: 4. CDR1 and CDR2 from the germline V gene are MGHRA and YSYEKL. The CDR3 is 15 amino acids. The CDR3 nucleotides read TGCGCCAGCAGCCAAGGGGGACAGGGGTCTTACGAGCAGTACTTC. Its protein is CASSQGGQGSYEQYF.

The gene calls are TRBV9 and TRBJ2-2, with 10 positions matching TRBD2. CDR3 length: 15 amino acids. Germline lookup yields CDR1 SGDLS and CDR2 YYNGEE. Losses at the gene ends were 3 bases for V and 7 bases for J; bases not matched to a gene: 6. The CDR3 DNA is TGTGCCAGCAGCGGACCCGGGACTAGCGACGGGGAGCTGTTTTTT. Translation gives CASSGPGTSDGELFF.

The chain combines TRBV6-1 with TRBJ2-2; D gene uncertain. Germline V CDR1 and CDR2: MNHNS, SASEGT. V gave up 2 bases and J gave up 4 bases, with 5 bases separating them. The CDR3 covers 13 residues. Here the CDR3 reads CASSERVTGELFF. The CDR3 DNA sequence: TGTGCCAGCAGTGAAAGGGTCACCGGGGAGCTGTTTTTT.

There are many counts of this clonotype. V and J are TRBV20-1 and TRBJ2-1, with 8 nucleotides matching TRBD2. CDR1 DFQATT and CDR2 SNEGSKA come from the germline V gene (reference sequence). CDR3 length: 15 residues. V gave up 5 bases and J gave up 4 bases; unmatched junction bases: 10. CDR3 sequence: CSAYAKLAEYNEQFF. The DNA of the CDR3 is TGCAGTGCTTACGCGAAACTAGCGGAGTACAATGAGCAGTTCTTC.

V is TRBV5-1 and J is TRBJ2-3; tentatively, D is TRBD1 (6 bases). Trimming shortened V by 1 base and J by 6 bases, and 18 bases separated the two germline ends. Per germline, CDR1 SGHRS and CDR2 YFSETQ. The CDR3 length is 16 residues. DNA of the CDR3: TGCGCCAGCAGCTTGAATGGTTTGGCAGGGGTGGATACGCAGTATTTT. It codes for CASSLNGLAGVDTQYF.

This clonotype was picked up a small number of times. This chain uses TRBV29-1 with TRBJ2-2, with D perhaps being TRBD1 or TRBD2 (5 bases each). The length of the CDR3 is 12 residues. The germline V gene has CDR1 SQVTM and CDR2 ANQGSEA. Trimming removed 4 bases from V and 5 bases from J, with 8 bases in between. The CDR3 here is CSVAGGTGELFF. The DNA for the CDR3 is TGCAGCGTTGCTGGGGGAACCGGGGAGCTGTTTTTT.

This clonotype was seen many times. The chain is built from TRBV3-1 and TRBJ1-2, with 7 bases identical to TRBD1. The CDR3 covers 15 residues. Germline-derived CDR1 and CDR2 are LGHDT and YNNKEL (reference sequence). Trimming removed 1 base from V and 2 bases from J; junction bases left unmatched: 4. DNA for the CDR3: TGTGCCAGCAGCCAAGTGAACAGGGGAAACTATGGCTACACCTTC. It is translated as CASSQVNRGNYGYTF.

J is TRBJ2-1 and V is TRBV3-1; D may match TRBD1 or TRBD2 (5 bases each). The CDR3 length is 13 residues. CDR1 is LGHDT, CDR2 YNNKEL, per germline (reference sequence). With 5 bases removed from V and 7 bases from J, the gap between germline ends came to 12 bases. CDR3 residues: CASSSPEGNEQFF. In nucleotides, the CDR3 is TGTGCCAGCAGCAGCCCCGAGGGGAATGAGCAGTTCTTC.

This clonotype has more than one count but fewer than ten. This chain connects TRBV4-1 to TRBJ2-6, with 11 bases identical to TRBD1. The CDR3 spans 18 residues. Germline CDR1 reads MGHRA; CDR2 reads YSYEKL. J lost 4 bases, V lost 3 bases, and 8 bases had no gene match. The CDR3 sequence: CASSQLDRGRPGANVLTF. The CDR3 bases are TGCGCCAGCAGCCAGCTGGACAGGGGGCGTCCCGGGGCCAACGTCCTGACTTTC.

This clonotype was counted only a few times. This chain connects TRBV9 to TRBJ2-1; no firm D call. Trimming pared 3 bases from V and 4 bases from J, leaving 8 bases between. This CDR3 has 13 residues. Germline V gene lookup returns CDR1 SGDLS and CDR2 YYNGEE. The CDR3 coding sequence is TGTGCCAGCAGCGCCGGCAAATACAATGAGCAGTTCTTC. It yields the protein CASSAGKYNEQFF. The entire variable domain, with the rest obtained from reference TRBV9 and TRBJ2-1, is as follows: DSGVTQTPKHLITATGQRVTLRCSPRSGDLSVYWYQQSLDQGLQFLIQYYNGEERAKGNILERFSAQQFPDLHSELNLSSLELGDSALYFCASSAGKYNEQFFGPGTRLTVL.

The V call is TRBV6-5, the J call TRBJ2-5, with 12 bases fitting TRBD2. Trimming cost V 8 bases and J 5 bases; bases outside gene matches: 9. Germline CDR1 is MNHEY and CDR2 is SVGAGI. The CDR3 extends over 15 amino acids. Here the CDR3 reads CASGPLAGGLETQYF. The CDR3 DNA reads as TGTGCCAGCGGACCCCTAGCGGGAGGGCTGGAGACCCAGTACTTC.

The CDR3 sequence is CSAINRNTEAFF. In DNA form, the CDR3 reads TGCAGTGCCATCAACAGGAACACTGAAGCTTTCTTT. The genes are TRBV20-1 and TRBJ1-1, with D unclear. Germline V lookup: CDR1 DFQATT, CDR2 SNEGSKA (reference sequence). V gave up 6 bases and J gave up 1 base, with 9 bases separating them. The CDR3 totals 12 residues.